This T cell receptor beta chain originates from a study of blood T cell repertoires in COVID-19. Looking at the study overall: Some COVID-19 samples were acute and others convalescent; all came from the United States, Italy and Spain. Sample material is recorded as cDNA or gDNA derived from T cells, B-cell-depleted T cells, or PBMCs.

The Seattle site enrolled patients during active infection and followed them longitudinally. In the original analysis: Amplified reference gene primers provided the basis for estimating nucleated cell counts. Method: immunoSEQ multiplex PCR; TCRdb's copy keeps in-frame clones and lacks some. From that table come the V and J calls and clone size; the DNA was used to work out D and trimming. Of about 210,000 clones detected, around 86% appear once; the ten largest clones hold approximately 5.2%. Trimming took 6 bases from V and 5 from J; bases not matched to a gene: 4. CDR3 length equals 12 residues. In germline, CDR1 is SQVTM, CDR2 ANQGSEA.

The sample taken for sequencing was peripheral blood. The TCR originated in a woman aged 70-85 years with COVID-19, enrolled during active disease. The V and J genes are TRBV29-1 and TRBJ2-5, with TRBD2 matching over 9 bases. The CDR3 here is CSVLAGDETQYF. CDR3 coding DNA: TGCAGCGTCTTAGCGGGAGACGAGACCCAGTACTTC.